A selection of T cell receptor beta chains follows, all from one sample in a study of cytotoxic CD8 clonotypes in ibrutinib-treated CLL. Sequenced by immunoSEQ multiplex PCR; TCRdb stores in-frame clones only, minus some. Among some 200,000 clones, approximately 75% were seen once, and the ten largest hold more than 9.5%. Sequenced here: PBMCs, sampled after 12 months of ibrutinib treatment. These receptors all stem from a human donor with chronic lymphocytic leukemia. Both conserved end residues are part of each CDR3. A D gene is named only where the DNA matches it firmly. Rows may omit the clone size; those that give it use once, few, many or a size class.

clone_size,j_call,cdr3_length,v_call,d_call,cdr3_nt,cdr3_aa
NA,TRBJ2-3,11,TRBV2,NA,TGTGCCAGCATGGTAGTTATTACGCAGTATTTT,CASMVVITQYF
NA,TRBJ1-2,16,TRBV5-1,TRBD1,TGCGCCAGCAGCCCGGGGACAGGGGGCGCGGGTTATGGCTACACCTTC,CASSPGTGGAGYGYTF
NA,TRBJ1-2,12,TRBV6-1,TRBD1,TGTGCCAGCAGAAGACAGGGCTATGGCTACACCTTC,CASRRQGYGYTF
NA,TRBJ1-1,14,TRBV4-1,NA,TGCGCCAGCAGCCAAGATCAGTTGTCCGCTGAAGCTTTCTTT,CASSQDQLSAEAFF
few,TRBJ2-2,13,TRBV7-6,NA,TGTGCCAGCAGCTCCTTCTTCGGCGGGGAGCTGTTTTTT,CASSSFFGGELFF
NA,TRBJ2-3,15,TRBV27,TRBD2,TGTGCCAGCCTACCACTAGCGGCTAGCACAGATACGCAGTATTTT,CASLPLAASTDTQYF
few,TRBJ1-2,12,TRBV10-1,NA,TGCGCCAGCAGCGACAGTAACTATGGCTACACCTTC,CASSDSNYGYTF
once,TRBJ2-7,13,TRBV5-4,TRBD2,TGTGCCTCGGGACTAGCGGGGGCTTACGAGCAGTACTTC,CASGLAGAYEQYF
NA,TRBJ2-7,16,TRBV18,NA,TGTGCCAGCTCACCACAAGTTCCGGGCGGGCCCTACGAGCAGTACTTC,CASSPQVPGGPYEQYF
NA,TRBJ2-7,13,TRBV2,TRBD1,TGTGCCAGCAGGGACAGGGGGCGTCGGGAGCAGTACTTC,CASRDRGRREQYF
NA,TRBJ2-7,14,TRBV5-1,NA,TGCGCCAGCAGCTTGGAGGGCAGAACCTACGAGCAGTACTTC,CASSLEGRTYEQYF
NA,TRBJ1-6,14,TRBV9,NA,TGTGCCAGCAGCGCCGGGACCAATAATTCACCCCTCCACTTT,CASSAGTNNSPLHF
NA,TRBJ1-2,13,TRBV25-1,NA,TGTGCCAGCAGTGACGGGCCGCTCTATGGCTACACCTTC,CASSDGPLYGYTF
once,TRBJ2-3,15,TRBV14,TRBD2,TGTGCCAGCAGCCAAGAATCGGCGCTAGCGGGATCAAGGTATTTT,CASSQESALAGSRYF
NA,TRBJ1-4,15,TRBV18,NA,TGTGCCAGCTCACCCAGGGGAGGGGACTATGAAAAACTGTTTTTT,CASSPRGGDYEKLFF
NA,TRBJ2-5,16,TRBV4-1,TRBD2,TGCGCCAGCAGCCACTCCGGGGCTAGCGGTCAGGAGACCCAGTACTTC,CASSHSGASGQETQYF
NA,TRBJ2-1,14,TRBV7-3,TRBD2,TGTGCCAGCAACCCGGGAGGGGGTCTCAATGAGCAGTTCTTC,CASNPGGGLNEQFF
NA,TRBJ1-5,15,TRBV6-5,TRBD1,TGTGCCAGCCGAATGGGACAGGGGGCTTGGCAGCCCCAGCATTTT,CASRMGQGAWQPQHF
NA,TRBJ2-5,11,TRBV2,NA,TGTGCCAGCAGTCCCCCCGAGACCCAGTACTTC,CASSPPETQYF
NA,TRBJ1-1,13,TRBV18,TRBD1,TGTGCCAGCCAGGGGGCGTTAGAAACTGAAGCTTTCTTT,CASQGALETEAFF
few,TRBJ2-1,15,TRBV6-1,NA,TGTGCCAGCAGTGAAAAGCCCGAGGGGTACAATGAGCAGTTCTTC,CASSEKPEGYNEQFF
NA,TRBJ2-6,17,TRBV11-2,TRBD1,TGTGCCAGCAGCAGTCCCATAGGGGGCGACGGGGCCAACGTCCTGACTTTC,CASSSPIGGDGANVLTF
NA,TRBJ2-1,14,TRBV27,NA,TGTGCCAGCAAGTACCAGGCTAAGGGCAATGAGCAGTTCTTC,CASKYQAKGNEQFF
NA,TRBJ2-1,13,TRBV28,NA,TGTGCCAGCAGCCTTGGGGCCTTTAATGAGCAGTTCTTC,CASSLGAFNEQFF
NA,TRBJ1-1,13,TRBV18,NA,TGTGCCAGCTACCGGGCCATGAACACTGAAGCTTTCTTT,CASYRAMNTEAFF
NA,TRBJ1-4,11,TRBV6-1,NA,TGTGCCAGCAGTCTCGCGGGGAAACTGTTTTTT,CASSLAGKLFF
NA,TRBJ1-1,16,TRBV15,TRBD1,TGTGCCACCAGCAGACTCGGGACAGGGGGCGGGACTGAAGCTTTCTTT,CATSRLGTGGGTEAFF
NA,TRBJ1-1,14,TRBV7-9,NA,TGTGCCAGCAGATCAAAGGTGGGGGACACTGAAGCTTTCTTT,CASRSKVGDTEAFF
few,TRBJ2-1,12,TRBV9,TRBD2,TGTGCCAGCAGCCCTCCGGGGGGTGAGCAGTTCTTC,CASSPPGGEQFF
NA,TRBJ2-3,14,TRBV6-4,NA,TGTGCCAGCAGACAGCTTCCTAGCACAGATACGCAGTATTTT,CASRQLPSTDTQYF
NA,TRBJ2-3,11,TRBV11-3,NA,TGTGCCAGCAGCTCAGGAGATACGCAGTATTTT,CASSSGDTQYF
NA,TRBJ2-3,11,TRBV28,NA,TGTGCCAGCAGTTTGAGGGATACGCAGTATTTT,CASSLRDTQYF
NA,TRBJ2-7,14,TRBV28,TRBD1,TGTGCCAGCAGTGCCTGGGCAGGGGGCAACGAGCAGTACTTC,CASSAWAGGNEQYF
once,TRBJ2-7,13,TRBV5-1,NA,TGCGCCAGCAGCCCCGGAGTCTGGTACGAGCAGTACTTC,CASSPGVWYEQYF
NA,TRBJ2-5,15,TRBV5-6,NA,TGTGCCAGCAGCTTGGGATTCGGGGGCGTAGAGACCCAGTACTTC,CASSLGFGGVETQYF
NA,TRBJ1-6,18,TRBV4-1,TRBD1,TGCGCCAGCAGCCAAGATGGGGGGGGACAGGGGAATAATTCACCCCTCCACTTT,CASSQDGGGQGNNSPLHF
once,TRBJ2-1,17,TRBV10-1,NA,TGCGCCAGCTCCCCCCGGAGGGGAGGCCAAAAAGACAATGAGCAGTTCTTC,CASSPRRGGQKDNEQFF
once,TRBJ1-2,15,TRBV6-5,NA,TGTGCCACAAGACGGGGAACACAGGGTGACTATGGCTACACCTTC,CATRRGTQGDYGYTF
NA,TRBJ1-1,11,TRBV30,NA,TGTGCCTGGAGTCCCACCTTTGAAGCTTTCTTT,CAWSPTFEAFF
NA,TRBJ1-2,14,TRBV7-9,TRBD1,TGTGCCAGCAGCTTAGCGACAGGGGCCTATGGCTACACCTTC,CASSLATGAYGYTF
NA,TRBJ1-1,14,TRBV7-3,NA,TGTGCCAGCAGCTTAGACGGAGCGAGCACTGAAGCTTTCTTT,CASSLDGASTEAFF
NA,TRBJ1-5,15,TRBV10-3,NA,TGTGCCATCGGGAACGTGGGACGGAACAATCAGCCCCAGCATTTT,CAIGNVGRNNQPQHF
once,TRBJ2-3,14,TRBV11-2,TRBD2,TGTGCCAGCAGTCGACGGGAGGGCCCATCCCCGCAGTATTTT,CASSRREGPSPQYF
NA,TRBJ2-3,16,TRBV5-1,NA,TGCGCCAGCAGCTCCGACCCGAGCTCTTTAGCAGATACGCAGTATTTT,CASSSDPSSLADTQYF
NA,TRBJ1-2,16,TRBV4-2,TRBD1,TGTGCCAGCAGCCAAGGAAGCCTATCAGGGGGCTATGGCTACACCTTC,CASSQGSLSGGYGYTF
once,TRBJ2-1,16,TRBV11-2,TRBD2,TGTGCCAGCAGCTTAGGTCCAGCGGGGGGCTTGGATGAGCAGTTCTTC,CASSLGPAGGLDEQFF
NA,TRBJ2-5,15,TRBV7-2,NA,TGTGCCAGCAGCGCCAGACCAGGGTTTCAAGAGACCCAGTACTTC,CASSARPGFQETQYF
NA,TRBJ2-5,14,TRBV11-2,TRBD2,TGTGCCAGCAGCTTCGGGGGGTACCAAGAGACCCAGTACTTC,CASSFGGYQETQYF
NA,TRBJ2-2,14,TRBV6-5,TRBD1,TGTGCCAGTGGACAGGGGGCGAACACCGGGGAGCTGTTTTTT,CASGQGANTGELFF
NA,TRBJ2-1,19,TRBV14,NA,TGTGCCAGCAGCCACCCAAACGGCCGGGGCTATGGCTCCTACAATGAGCAGTTCTTC,CASSHPNGRGYGSYNEQFF
once,TRBJ1-5,14,TRBV6-5,NA,TGTGCCAGCAGTTCGGGCCAGAGCAATCAGCCCCAGCATTTT,CASSSGQSNQPQHF
NA,TRBJ2-7,14,TRBV5-6,NA,TGTGCCAGCAGCTTGGAAGGGGCTATATTCGAGCAGTACTTC,CASSLEGAIFEQYF
many,TRBJ2-3,15,TRBV6-5,TRBD2,TGTGCCAGCAACTCCGGGGGGGCCGTCACAGATACGCAGTATTTT,CASNSGGAVTDTQYF
NA,TRBJ2-1,16,TRBV4-1,NA,TGCGCCAGCAGCCGCCAGACGGTTAGCTCCTACAATGAGCAGTTCTTC,CASSRQTVSSYNEQFF
NA,TRBJ2-1,15,TRBV5-6,TRBD2,TGTGCCAGCACCAAACTAGCGGAACCCTACAATGAGCAGTTCTTC,CASTKLAEPYNEQFF
NA,TRBJ1-1,15,TRBV4-2,NA,TGTGCCAGCAGCCAGTGGAGAGGGCTTCACACTGAAGCTTTCTTT,CASSQWRGLHTEAFF